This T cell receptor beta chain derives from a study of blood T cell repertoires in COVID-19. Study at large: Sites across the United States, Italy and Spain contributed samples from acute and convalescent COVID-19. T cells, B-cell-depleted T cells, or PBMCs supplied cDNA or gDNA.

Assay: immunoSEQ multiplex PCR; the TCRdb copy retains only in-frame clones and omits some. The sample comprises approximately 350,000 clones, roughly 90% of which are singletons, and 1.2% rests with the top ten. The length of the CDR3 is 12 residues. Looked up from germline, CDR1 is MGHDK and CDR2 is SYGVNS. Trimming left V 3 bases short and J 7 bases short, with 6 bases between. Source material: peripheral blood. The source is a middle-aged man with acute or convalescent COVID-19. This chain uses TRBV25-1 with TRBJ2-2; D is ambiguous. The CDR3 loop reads CASSDSIGELFF. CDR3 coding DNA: TGTGCCAGCAGTGATTCCATCGGGGAGCTGTTTTTT.